Listed below are T cell receptor beta chains from one sample, sequenced in a study of blood T cell repertoires in COVID-19. TCRdb's copy holds only in-frame clones and misses some; the assay was immunoSEQ multiplex PCR. The sample contains 200,000 to 250,000 clones, around 90% of which appear only once. The sequenced sample was PBMCs or T cells enriched from blood (not recorded which). These TCRs come from a man aged 25 to 45 who had recovered from COVID-19. Both conserved end residues are part of each CDR3. The D gene is left open where the match is weak. Only some rows state a clone size, as once, few, many or a class for expanded clones.

TRBV29-1,-,TRBJ2-1,-,11,TGCAGCGGCGACTCCTACAATGAGCAGTTCTTC,CSGDSYNEQFF
TRBV5-6,-,TRBJ2-7,-,11,TGTGCCAGCAGCTTGTACGGGGATTCGAACTTC,CASSLYGDSNF
TRBV9,-,TRBJ2-7,TRBD2,15,TGTGCCAGCAGCCCTCACTGGGGGGGCTCCTACGAGCAGTACTTC,CASSPHWGGSYEQYF
TRBV5-4,-,TRBJ2-5,TRBD2,15,TGTGCCAGCAGCCCGGGGGGACTGAGAAAAGAGACCCAGTACTTC,CASSPGGLRKETQYF
TRBV30,-,TRBJ2-5,TRBD1,14,TGTGCCTGGAGCATGACAGGGGGTCAAGAGACCCAGTACTTC,CAWSMTGGQETQYF
TRBV27,-,TRBJ1-1,-,15,TGTGCCAGCAGTTTAGTCGGAGAGAGGTACACTGAAGCTTTCTTT,CASSLVGERYTEAFF
TRBV5-4,-,TRBJ2-1,-,15,TGTGCCAGCAGCATGCTATCGGGGGCCTACAATGAGCAGTTCTTC,CASSMLSGAYNEQFF
TRBV19,-,TRBJ1-5,TRBD1,14,TGTGCCAGTAGAATGGCAGGGGGGAATCAGCCCCAGCATTTT,CASRMAGGNQPQHF
TRBV9,few,TRBJ2-2,-,13,TGTGCCAGCAGTTTTATAGAGGCCGGGGAGCTGTTTTTT,CASSFIEAGELFF
TRBV7-6,-,TRBJ2-1,-,13,TGTGCCAGCAGCTTAGCTTCGGGGAATGAGCAGTTCTTC,CASSLASGNEQFF
TRBV9,-,TRBJ2-5,TRBD2,17,TGTGCCAGCAGCGCCCATCGAGGACTAGCGGGGGGGGAGACCCAGTACTTC,CASSAHRGLAGGETQYF
TRBV18,-,TRBJ1-2,TRBD1,15,TGTGCCAGCTCATCACTGGACAGGACCAACTATGGCTACACCTTC,CASSSLDRTNYGYTF
TRBV6-6,-,TRBJ2-7,-,12,TGTGCCAGCAGTTCCCCTGCCTACGAGCAGTACTTC,CASSSPAYEQYF